This T cell receptor (beta chain) derives from a study of T cells in Graves' hyperthyroidism and ophthalmopathy. Background on the study: Initial diagnosis, before any treatment, was when peripheral blood was collected. Study findings and constraints: Progression to ophthalmopathy was predicted a median of about six months early.

Concerning this clonotype itself: Its antigen is undetermined.

V lost 1 base, J lost 6 bases, and 17 bases lay in between. The length of the CDR3 is 16 residues. The germline CDR1 and CDR2 sequences are MDHEN and SYDVKM. Amplification of TCR beta CDR3 regions was performed using RNA transcripts as template. The HTBI primer set was used in a first-round RT-PCR of the TCR CDR3. From the multiplex PCR reads, TCRdb called clonotypes with MiXCR, one entry per CDR3 protein. Among approximately 430,000 distinct CDR3 sequences, approximately 15% were seen once, and the ten largest hold over 12%. The material sequenced was blood. The sequence came from a woman aged 18 to 35 with Graves' hyperthyroidism. The rearrangement uses TRBV28 and TRBJ2-3, with D perhaps matching TRBD1 (5 bases). The CDR3 is CASSLSSGRPRDTQYF. The CDR3 DNA sequence: TGTGCCAGCAGTTTATCTTCAGGGCGCCCCAGGGATACGCAGTATTTT.